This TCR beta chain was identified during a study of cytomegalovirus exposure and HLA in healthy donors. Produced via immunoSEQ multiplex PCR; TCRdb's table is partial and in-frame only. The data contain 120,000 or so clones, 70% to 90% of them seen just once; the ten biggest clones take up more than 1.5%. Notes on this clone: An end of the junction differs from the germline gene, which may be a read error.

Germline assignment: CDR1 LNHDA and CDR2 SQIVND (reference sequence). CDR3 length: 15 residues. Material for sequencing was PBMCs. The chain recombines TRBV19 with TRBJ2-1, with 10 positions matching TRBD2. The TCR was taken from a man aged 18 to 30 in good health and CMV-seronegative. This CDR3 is CATSILLAGYSEQFF. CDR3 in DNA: TGTGCCACCTCCATCCTACTAGCGGGGTACAGTGAGCAGTTCTTC.